This T cell receptor beta chain was documented in a study of response to subunit inactivated influenza vaccine. Findings of the study overall: Authors suggested each seasonal influenza vaccination recruits few new T cells.

This CDR3 is built from 14 residues. Per the germline V gene, CDR1 is LGHDT and CDR2 is YNNKEL (reference sequence). With V trimmed by 4 bases and J by 3 bases, 6 bases remained unmatched. This clonotype was observed at least ten times. Its antigen is currently unknown. TCRdb reprocessed the RT-PCR reads via MiXCR and lists one record per CDR3 protein. The sample lists about 780,000 distinct CDR3 sequences, about a fifth occurring once. The starting material was PBMCs from blood, obtained roughly 5 days after vaccination. This chain uses TRBV3-1 with TRBJ2-7; 7 bases are shared with TRBD2. The source is a man in his fifties who received an inactivated influenza vaccine. The CDR3 reads CASSPGLVGYEQYF. Here the CDR3 DNA reads TGTGCCAGCAGCCCAGGACTAGTTGGCTACGAGCAGTACTTC.